The rows below give T cell receptor beta chains drawn from one sample of a study of T cell changes during pregnancy in multiple sclerosis. TCRdb's copy holds only in-frame clones and misses some; the assay was immunoSEQ multiplex PCR. Of 40,000 to 55,000 clones listed, 75% to 90% are singletons. This specimen consisted of CD8+ T cells from peripheral blood mononuclear cells, obtained in the second trimester of pregnancy. The receptor source for this set is a female donor with multiple sclerosis, enrolled in a pregnancy study. CDR3s include the opening cysteine and the closing phenylalanine or tryptophan. A D gene is named only where the DNA matches it firmly. Rows give clone size only sometimes, using once, few, many, or a class for an expanded clone.

>15|TRBV5-5|-|TRBJ1-1|TRBD1
CASSKGQGARLEAFF
TGTGCCAGCAGCAAGGGACAGGGGGCACGTCTTGAAGCTTTCTTT
>13|TRBV7-8|-|TRBJ2-7|-
CASSSTRFYEQYF
TGTGCCAGCAGCTCAACGCGGTTCTACGAGCAGTACTTC
>16|TRBV6-1|-|TRBJ1-5|-
CASSVSWGDSNQPQHF
TGTGCCAGCAGTGTCTCGTGGGGAGATAGCAATCAGCCCCAGCATTTT
>12|TRBV27|-|TRBJ1-1|TRBD1
CASFQGATEAFF
TGTGCCAGCTTCCAGGGGGCCACTGAAGCTTTCTTT
>13|TRBV27|-|TRBJ1-2|TRBD1
CASSTTGGYGYTF
TGTGCCAGCAGTACCACAGGGGGCTATGGCTACACCTTC
>20|TRBV21-1|once|TRBJ2-7|-
CASSCGTLGASGRDSYEQYF
TGTGCCAGCAGCTGCGGGACCCTGGGGGCTAGCGGGAGGGATTCCTACGAGCAGTACTTC
>17|TRBV14|-|TRBJ2-2|-
CASSQGVSLVGSGELFF
TGTGCCAGCAGCCAAGGTGTTTCGCTAGTAGGTTCCGGGGAGCTGTTTTTT
>14|TRBV5-1|-|TRBJ2-3|-
CASSFWSSTDTQYF
TGCGCCAGCAGCTTTTGGAGTAGCACAGATACGCAGTATTTT
>12|TRBV27|-|TRBJ1-1|TRBD1
CASSYTGQDRFF
TGTGCCAGCAGTTATACCGGACAGGACCGATTCTTT
>15|TRBV6-1|-|TRBJ2-5|-
CASTPRGTAKETQYF
TGTGCCAGCACCCCCCGCGGGACGGCTAAAGAGACCCAGTACTTC
>14|TRBV27|-|TRBJ1-3|TRBD1
CASSLGTGGNTIYF
TGTGCCAGCAGTTTAGGGACAGGGGGGAACACCATATATTTT
>14|TRBV5-1|-|TRBJ2-7|-
CASSPRGLSYEQYF
TGCGCCAGCAGTCCGCGGGGATTGAGTTACGAGCAGTACTTC
>13|TRBV19|-|TRBJ1-2|-
CASSTGTYYGYTF
TGTGCCAGTAGTACGGGGACATACTATGGCTACACCTTC
>14|TRBV29-1|-|TRBJ2-2|-
CSCKRQTNTGELFF
TGCAGCTGTAAGCGGCAGACAAACACCGGGGAGCTGTTTTTT
>16|TRBV5-1|-|TRBJ2-1|-
CASSLARESPYNEQFF
TGCGCCAGCAGCTTGGCCCGGGAGAGCCCCTACAATGAGCAGTTCTTC
>14|TRBV6-5|-|TRBJ1-4|TRBD1
CASSYRDRGEKLFF
TGTGCCAGCAGTTACCGTGACAGGGGTGAAAAACTGTTTTTT
>15|TRBV4-1|-|TRBJ2-7|-
CASSRGGGLVYEQYF
TGCGCCAGCAGCCGCGGAGGAGGGCTTGTCTACGAGCAGTACTTC
>14|TRBV6-5|once|TRBJ2-3|-
CASSPMRLTDTQYF
TGTGCCAGCAGCCCGATGCGTCTCACAGATACGCAGTATTTT
>14|TRBV10-3|-|TRBJ2-5|TRBD2
CAISETTGGETQYF
TGTGCCATCAGTGAGACCACGGGAGGTGAGACCCAGTACTTC
>15|TRBV7-8|-|TRBJ2-7|TRBD1
CASSTPGTGAYEQYF
TGTGCCAGCAGCACCCCGGGGACAGGGGCCTACGAGCAGTACTTC
>12|TRBV7-9|-|TRBJ2-1|-
CASRRTTSEQFF
TGTGCCAGCAGGCGGACGACTAGTGAGCAGTTCTTC
>13|TRBV27|-|TRBJ1-1|TRBD1
CASSLGQGGFAFF
TGTGCCAGCAGTTTAGGACAGGGGGGGTTCGCTTTCTTT
>13|TRBV7-9|-|TRBJ1-1|-
CASSSKLPYEAFF
TGTGCCAGCAGCTCAAAGCTACCATACGAAGCTTTCTTT
>16|TRBV9|-|TRBJ1-5|TRBD1
CASSEGTGGINQPQHF
TGTGCCAGCAGCGAGGGGACAGGAGGTATTAATCAGCCCCAGCATTTT
>16|TRBV5-4|-|TRBJ2-1|TRBD1
CASSSGQGAPYNEQFF
TGTGCCAGCAGCTCTGGACAGGGCGCTCCCTACAATGAGCAGTTCTTC
>16|TRBV10-1|-|TRBJ1-5|TRBD1
CATKTRGRGTNQPQHF
TGCGCCACCAAAACCAGGGGGAGAGGGACCAATCAGCCCCAGCATTTT
>13|TRBV18|few|TRBJ2-7|-
CASSQDRSYEQYF
TGTGCCAGCTCCCAGGACAGATCCTACGAGCAGTACTTC
>14|TRBV7-9|-|TRBJ1-4|-
CASSSVRASQKLFF
TGTGCCAGCAGTTCCGTGAGGGCTTCCCAAAAACTGTTTTTT
>11|TRBV20-1|-|TRBJ1-2|-
CSAFDLYGYTF
TGCAGTGCCTTCGACTTGTATGGCTACACCTTC
>17|TRBV9|-|TRBJ2-3|TRBD2
CASSGWRGGRGTDTQYF
TGTGCCAGCAGCGGGTGGCGGGGGGGCCGGGGCACAGATACGCAGTATTTT
>13|TRBV19|-|TRBJ1-1|-
CASSIALNTEAFF
TGTGCCAGTAGTATCGCGTTGAACACTGAAGCTTTCTTT
>12|TRBV7-9|-|TRBJ2-7|-
CASSSDSGEQYF
TGTGCCAGCAGCTCCGACTCGGGGGAGCAGTACTTC
>16|TRBV9|-|TRBJ2-1|TRBD2
CASSVIATAAGDEQFF
TGTGCCAGCAGCGTAATCGCGACGGCAGCGGGGGATGAGCAGTTCTTC
>17|TRBV15|-|TRBJ2-7|TRBD2
CATSGLIGGLVDYEQYF
TGTGCCACCAGCGGGCTGATAGGAGGACTAGTTGACTACGAGCAGTACTTC
>13|TRBV13|-|TRBJ1-1|TRBD1
CASSHGDREGAFF
TGTGCCAGCAGCCACGGGGACAGGGAGGGAGCTTTCTTT
>19|TRBV6-1|-|TRBJ2-7|TRBD2
CASSEGITSSGGRAYEQYF
TGTGCCAGCAGTGAAGGCATTACCTCTAGCGGGGGGCGCGCCTACGAGCAGTACTTC
>13|TRBV28|-|TRBJ1-5|-
CASSFLAIKPQHF
TGTGCCAGCAGTTTTCTTGCTATCAAGCCCCAGCATTTT
>17|TRBV5-6|once|TRBJ2-7|TRBD2
CASSPLRTSGGQYEQYF
TGTGCCAGCAGCCCACTCCGGACTAGCGGGGGCCAATACGAGCAGTACTTC
>14|TRBV7-8|-|TRBJ2-5|-
CASSLALAKETQYF
TGTGCCAGCTCCTTAGCCCTAGCGAAAGAGACCCAGTACTTC
>15|TRBV27|-|TRBJ2-1|-
CASRTGSFSYNEQFF
TGTGCCAGCAGAACAGGCAGTTTCTCCTACAATGAGCAGTTCTTC
>13|TRBV10-3|-|TRBJ1-2|-
CATNVGVAEGYTF
TGTGCCACCAACGTCGGGGTTGCGGAAGGCTACACCTTC